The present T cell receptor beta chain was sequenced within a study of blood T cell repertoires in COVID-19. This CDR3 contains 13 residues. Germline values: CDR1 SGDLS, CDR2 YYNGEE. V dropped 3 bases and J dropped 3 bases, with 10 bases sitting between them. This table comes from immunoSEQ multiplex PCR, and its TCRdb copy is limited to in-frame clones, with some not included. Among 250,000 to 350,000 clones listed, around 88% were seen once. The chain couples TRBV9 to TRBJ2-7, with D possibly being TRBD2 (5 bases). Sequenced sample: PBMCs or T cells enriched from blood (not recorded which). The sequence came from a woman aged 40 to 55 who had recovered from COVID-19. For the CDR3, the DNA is TGTGCCAGCAGCGCCGGGGTAGACTACGAGCAGTACTTC. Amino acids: CASSAGVDYEQYF.